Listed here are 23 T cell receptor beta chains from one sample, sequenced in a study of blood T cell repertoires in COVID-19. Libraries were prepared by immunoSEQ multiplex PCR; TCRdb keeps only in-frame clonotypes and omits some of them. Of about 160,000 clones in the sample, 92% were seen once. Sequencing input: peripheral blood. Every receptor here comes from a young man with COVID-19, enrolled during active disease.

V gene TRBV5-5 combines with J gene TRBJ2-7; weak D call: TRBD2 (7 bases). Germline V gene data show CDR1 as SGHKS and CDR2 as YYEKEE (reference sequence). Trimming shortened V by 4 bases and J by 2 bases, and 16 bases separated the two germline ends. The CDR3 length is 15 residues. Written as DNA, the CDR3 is TGTGCCAGCAGCCCGCTAGGGGGGGCCACCTACGAGCAGTACTTC. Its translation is CASSPLGGATYEQYF.

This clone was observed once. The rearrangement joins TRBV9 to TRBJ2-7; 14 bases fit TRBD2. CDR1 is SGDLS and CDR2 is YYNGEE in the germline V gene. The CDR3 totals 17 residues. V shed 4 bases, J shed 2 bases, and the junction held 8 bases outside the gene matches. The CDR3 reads CASSLRTSGRTTYEQYF. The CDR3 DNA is TGTGCCAGCAGCCTCCGGACTAGCGGGAGGACTACCTACGAGCAGTACTTC.

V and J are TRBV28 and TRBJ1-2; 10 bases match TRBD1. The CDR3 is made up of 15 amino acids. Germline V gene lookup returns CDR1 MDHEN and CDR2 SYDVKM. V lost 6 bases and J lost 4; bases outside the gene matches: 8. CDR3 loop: CASRPRDRGSYGYTF. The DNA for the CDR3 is TGTGCCAGCAGGCCCCGGGACAGGGGAAGCTATGGCTACACCTTC.

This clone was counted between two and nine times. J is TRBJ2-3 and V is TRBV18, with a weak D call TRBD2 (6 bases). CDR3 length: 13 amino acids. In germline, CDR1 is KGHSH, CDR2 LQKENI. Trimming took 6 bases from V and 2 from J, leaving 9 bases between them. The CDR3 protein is CASSPGATDTQYF. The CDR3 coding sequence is TGTGCCAGCTCCCCGGGAGCCACAGATACGCAGTATTTT.

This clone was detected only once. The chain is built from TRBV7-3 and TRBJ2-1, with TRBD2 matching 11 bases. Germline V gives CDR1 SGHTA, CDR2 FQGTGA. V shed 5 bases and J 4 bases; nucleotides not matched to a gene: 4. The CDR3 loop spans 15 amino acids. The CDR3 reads CASSQRLAGYNEQFF. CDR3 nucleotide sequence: TGTGCCAGCAGCCAACGACTAGCGGGGTACAATGAGCAGTTCTTC. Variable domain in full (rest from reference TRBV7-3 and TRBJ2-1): GAGVSQTPSNKVTEKGKYVELRCDPISGHTALYWYRQSLGQGPEFLIYFQGTGAADDSGLPNDRFFAVRPEGSVSTLKIQRTERGDSAVYLCASSQRLAGYNEQFFGPGTRLTVL.

CDR3 DNA sequence: TGTGCCAGCAGCCCAACAGGACCGGGCCAGCCCCAGCATTTT. Translating it yields CASSPTGPGQPQHF. The chain employs TRBV7-2 and TRBJ1-5; the D gene is possibly TRBD1 (5 bases). The germline V gene encodes CDR1 SGHTA and CDR2 FQGNSA. The CDR3 loop spans 14 amino acids. V gave up 5 bases and J gave up 7 bases, with 15 bases separating them.

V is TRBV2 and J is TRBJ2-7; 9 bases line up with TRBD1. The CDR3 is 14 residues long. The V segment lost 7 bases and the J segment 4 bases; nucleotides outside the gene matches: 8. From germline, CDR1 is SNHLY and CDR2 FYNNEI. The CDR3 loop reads CASTTAGTGYEQYF. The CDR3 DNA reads TGTGCCAGCACCACGGCCGGGACAGGGTACGAGCAGTACTTC.

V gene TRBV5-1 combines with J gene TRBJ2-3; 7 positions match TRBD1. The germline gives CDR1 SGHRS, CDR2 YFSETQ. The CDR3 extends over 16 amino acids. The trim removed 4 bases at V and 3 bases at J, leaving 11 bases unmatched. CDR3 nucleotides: TGCGCCAGCAGCCCCACCCGGGACAGTACAACAGATACGCAGTATTTT. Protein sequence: CASSPTRDSTTDTQYF.

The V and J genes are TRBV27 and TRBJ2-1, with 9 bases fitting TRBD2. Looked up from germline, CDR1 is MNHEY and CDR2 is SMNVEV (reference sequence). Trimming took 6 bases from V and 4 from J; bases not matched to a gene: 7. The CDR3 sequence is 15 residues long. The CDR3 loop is CASRKERGAYNEQFF. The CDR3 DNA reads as TGTGCCAGCAGGAAAGAGCGGGGGGCTTACAATGAGCAGTTCTTC.

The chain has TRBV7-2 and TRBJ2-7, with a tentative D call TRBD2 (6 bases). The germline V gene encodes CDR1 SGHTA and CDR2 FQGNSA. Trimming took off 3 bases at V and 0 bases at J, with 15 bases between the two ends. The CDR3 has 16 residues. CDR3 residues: CASSLGGPRSSYEQYF. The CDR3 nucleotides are TGTGCCAGCAGCTTGGGAGGTCCTAGGAGCTCCTACGAGCAGTACTTC.

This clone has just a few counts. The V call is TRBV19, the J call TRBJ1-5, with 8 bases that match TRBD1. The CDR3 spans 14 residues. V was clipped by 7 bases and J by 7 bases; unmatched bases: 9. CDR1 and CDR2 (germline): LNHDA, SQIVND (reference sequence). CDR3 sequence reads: CASNLRGLRQPQHF. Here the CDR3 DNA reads TGTGCCAGTAATCTCAGGGGGCTAAGGCAGCCCCAGCATTTT.

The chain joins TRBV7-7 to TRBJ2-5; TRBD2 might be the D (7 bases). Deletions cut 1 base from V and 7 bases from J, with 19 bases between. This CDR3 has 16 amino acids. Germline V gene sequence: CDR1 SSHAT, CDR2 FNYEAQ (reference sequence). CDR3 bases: TGTGCCAGCAGCTTAGTCATGACAGGCGCGGGGGCGACCCAGTACTTC. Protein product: CASSLVMTGAGATQYF. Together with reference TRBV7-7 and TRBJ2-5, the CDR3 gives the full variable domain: GAGVSQSPRYKVTKRGQDVTLRCDPISSHATLYWYQQALGQGPEFLTYFNYEAQPDKSGLPSDRFSAERPEGSISTLTIQRTEQRDSAMYRCASSLVMTGAGATQYFGPGTRLLVL.

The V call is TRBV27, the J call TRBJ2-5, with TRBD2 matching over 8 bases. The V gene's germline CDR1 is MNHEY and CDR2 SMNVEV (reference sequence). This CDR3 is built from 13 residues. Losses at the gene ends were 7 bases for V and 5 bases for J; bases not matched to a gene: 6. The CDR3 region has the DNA TGTGCCAGCACCACGGGAGGGCGGGAGACCCAGTACTTC. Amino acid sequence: CASTTGGRETQYF.

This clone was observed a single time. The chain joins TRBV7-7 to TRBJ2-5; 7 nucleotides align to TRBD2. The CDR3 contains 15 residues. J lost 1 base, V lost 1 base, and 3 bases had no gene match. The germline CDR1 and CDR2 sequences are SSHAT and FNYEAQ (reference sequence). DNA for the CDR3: TGTGCCAGCAGCTTAGATCCTAGCGGCCAAGAGACCCAGTACTTC. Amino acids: CASSLDPSGQETQYF.

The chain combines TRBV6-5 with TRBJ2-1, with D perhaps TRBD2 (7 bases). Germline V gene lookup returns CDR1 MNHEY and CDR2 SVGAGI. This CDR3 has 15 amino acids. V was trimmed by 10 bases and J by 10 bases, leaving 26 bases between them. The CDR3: CATIPFPGAGGEQFF. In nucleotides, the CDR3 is TGTGCCACTATACCCTTCCCGGGGGCCGGGGGGGAGCAGTTCTTC.

In nucleotides, the CDR3 is TGTGCCAGTAGTATAGCGGCGGGGGACACCTACGAGCAGTACTTC. Its protein product is CASSIAAGDTYEQYF. The chain joins TRBV19 to TRBJ2-7, with a possible D match to TRBD2 (7 bases). This CDR3 spans 15 amino acids. Germline loops: CDR1 LNHDA, CDR2 SQIVND (reference sequence). V dropped 1 base and J dropped 2 bases, with 12 bases sitting between them.

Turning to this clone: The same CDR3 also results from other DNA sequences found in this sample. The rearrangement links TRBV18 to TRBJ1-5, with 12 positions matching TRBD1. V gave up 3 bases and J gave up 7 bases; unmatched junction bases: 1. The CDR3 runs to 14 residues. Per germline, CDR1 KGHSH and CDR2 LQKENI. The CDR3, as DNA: TGTGCCAGCTCACCGGGACAGGGGGCACAGCCCCAGCATTTT. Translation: CASSPGQGAQPQHF.

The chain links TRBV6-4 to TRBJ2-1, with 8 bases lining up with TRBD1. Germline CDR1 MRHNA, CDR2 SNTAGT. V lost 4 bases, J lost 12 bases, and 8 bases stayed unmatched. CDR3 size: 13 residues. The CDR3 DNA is TGTGCCAGCAGTGCCGCAACAGGGGGTGGGCAGTTCTTC. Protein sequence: CASSAATGGGQFF.

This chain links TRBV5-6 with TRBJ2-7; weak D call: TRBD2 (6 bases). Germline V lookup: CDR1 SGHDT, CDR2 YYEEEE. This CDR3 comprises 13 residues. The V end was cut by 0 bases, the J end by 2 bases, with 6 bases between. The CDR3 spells CASSLGTTYEQYF. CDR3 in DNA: TGTGCCAGCAGCTTGGGGACTACCTACGAGCAGTACTTC.

The CDR3 loop is CASSQQGVVGQPQHF. CDR3 DNA: TGTGCCAGCAGCCAACAGGGGGTGGTGGGTCAGCCCCAGCATTTT. The chain uses TRBV4-2 and TRBJ1-5, with 7 nucleotides matching TRBD1. The CDR3 loop spans 15 amino acids. V trimming: 2 bases; J trimming: 6 bases; junction bases outside the gene matches: 7. Germline V gives CDR1 LGHNA, CDR2 YNFKEQ.

This CDR3 is CASSYSRTSGYEQYF. The CDR3 DNA is TGTGCCAGCAGTTACTCGAGAACTAGCGGCTACGAGCAGTACTTC. The rearrangement links TRBV6-6 to TRBJ2-7; 8 bases agree with TRBD2. From germline, CDR1 is MNHNY and CDR2 SVGAGI (reference sequence). V dropped 0 bases and J dropped 3; count of bases not matched to a gene: 4. The CDR3 totals 15 residues.

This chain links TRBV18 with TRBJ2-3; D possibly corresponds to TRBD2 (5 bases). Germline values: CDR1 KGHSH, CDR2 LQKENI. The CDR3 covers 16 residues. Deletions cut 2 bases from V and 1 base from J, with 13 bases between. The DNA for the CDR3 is TGTGCCAGCTCACCAGTGAGGGCCTCGGGCACAGATACGCAGTATTTT. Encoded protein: CASSPVRASGTDTQYF. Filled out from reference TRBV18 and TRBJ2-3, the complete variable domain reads NAGVMQNPRHLVRRRGQEARLRCSPMKGHSHVYWYRQLPEEGLKFMVYLQKENIIDESGMPKERFSAEFPKEGPSILRIQQVVRGDSAAYFCASSPVRASGTDTQYFGPGTRLTVL.

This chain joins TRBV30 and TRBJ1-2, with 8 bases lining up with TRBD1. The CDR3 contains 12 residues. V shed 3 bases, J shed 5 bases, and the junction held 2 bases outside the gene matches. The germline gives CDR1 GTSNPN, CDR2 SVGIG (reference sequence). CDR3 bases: TGTGCCTGGAGGACAGGGGTTTATGGCTACACCTTC. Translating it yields CAWRTGVYGYTF.